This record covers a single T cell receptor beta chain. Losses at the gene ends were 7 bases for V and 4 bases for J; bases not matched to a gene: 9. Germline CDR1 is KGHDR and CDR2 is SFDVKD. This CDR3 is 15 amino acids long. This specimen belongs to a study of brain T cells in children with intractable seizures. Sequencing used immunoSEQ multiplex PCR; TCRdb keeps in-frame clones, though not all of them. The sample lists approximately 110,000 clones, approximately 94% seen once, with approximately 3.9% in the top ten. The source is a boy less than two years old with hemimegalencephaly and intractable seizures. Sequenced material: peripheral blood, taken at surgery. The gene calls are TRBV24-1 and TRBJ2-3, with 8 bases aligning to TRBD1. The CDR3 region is CATSRGTGLADTQYF. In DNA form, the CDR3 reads TGTGCCACCAGCCGAGGGACAGGATTAGCAGATACGCAGTATTTT.